This entry describes one T cell receptor (beta chain). CDR1 is DFQATT and CDR2 is SNEGSKA in the germline V gene (reference sequence). This CDR3 has 15 residues. Trimming cost V 3 bases and J 0 bases, with 13 bases left between them. The sample is drawn from a study of blood T cell repertoires in COVID-19. Libraries were prepared by immunoSEQ multiplex PCR; TCRdb keeps only in-frame clonotypes and omits some of them. The sample gives about 280,000 clones, around 90% of which show up once; 6% to 7% is in the top ten. The clonotype originates from a woman in her thirties or forties who had recovered from COVID-19. The sequencing sample was made of PBMCs or T cells enriched from blood (not recorded which). The chain is built from TRBV20-1 and TRBJ2-3; unclear D gene. The CDR3 coding sequence is TGCAGTGCTAGTCCGATGAGCGATAGCACAGATACGCAGTATTTT. Its protein is CSASPMSDSTDTQYF.